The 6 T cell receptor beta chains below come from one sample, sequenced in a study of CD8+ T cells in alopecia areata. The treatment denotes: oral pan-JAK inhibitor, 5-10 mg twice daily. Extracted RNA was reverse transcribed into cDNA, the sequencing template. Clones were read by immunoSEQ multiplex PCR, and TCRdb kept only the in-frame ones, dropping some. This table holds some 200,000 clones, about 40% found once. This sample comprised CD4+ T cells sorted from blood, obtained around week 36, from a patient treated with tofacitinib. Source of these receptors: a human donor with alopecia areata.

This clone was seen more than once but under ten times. CDR3 DNA sequence: TGCGCCAGCAGCTCCGGGGACCAAGAGACCCAGTACTTC. It yields the protein CASSSGDQETQYF. The rearrangement links TRBV5-1 to TRBJ2-5; TRBD2 might be the D (5 bases). This CDR3 is built from 13 residues. Trimming took off 3 bases at V and 0 bases at J, with 6 bases between the two ends. Germline CDR1 and CDR2: SGHRS and YFSETQ.

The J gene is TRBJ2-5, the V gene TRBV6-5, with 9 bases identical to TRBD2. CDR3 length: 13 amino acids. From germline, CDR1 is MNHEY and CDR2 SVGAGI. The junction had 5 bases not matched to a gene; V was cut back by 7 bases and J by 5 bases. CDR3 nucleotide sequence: TGTGCCAGCAAAAGCGGGAGGACGGAGACCCAGTACTTC. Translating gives CASKSGRTETQYF.

The DNA of the CDR3 is TGTGCCAGCAGCGGGGACAGGGCGGGCGAGCAGTACTTC. Its translation: CASSGDRAGEQYF. The chain has TRBV11-2 and TRBJ2-7, with TRBD1 matching 9 bases. V lost 5 bases to trimming and J lost 6 bases; unmatched junction nucleotides: 5. CDR3 size: 13 residues. Germline CDR1 is SGHAT and CDR2 is FQNNGV.

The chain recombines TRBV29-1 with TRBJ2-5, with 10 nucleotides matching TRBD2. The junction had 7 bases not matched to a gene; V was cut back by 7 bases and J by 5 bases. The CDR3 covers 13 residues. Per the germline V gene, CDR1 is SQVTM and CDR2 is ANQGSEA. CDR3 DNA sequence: TGCAGCGGGGCTAGCGGGAGAGGGGAGACCCAGTACTTC. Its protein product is CSGASGRGETQYF.

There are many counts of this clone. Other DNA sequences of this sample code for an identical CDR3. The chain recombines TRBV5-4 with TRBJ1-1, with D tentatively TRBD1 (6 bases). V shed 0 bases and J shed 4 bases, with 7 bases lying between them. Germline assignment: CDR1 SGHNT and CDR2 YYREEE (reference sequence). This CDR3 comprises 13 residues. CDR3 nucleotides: TGTGCCAGCAGCTTGGGAGGGGGCACTGAAGCTTTCTTT. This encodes CASSLGGGTEAFF.

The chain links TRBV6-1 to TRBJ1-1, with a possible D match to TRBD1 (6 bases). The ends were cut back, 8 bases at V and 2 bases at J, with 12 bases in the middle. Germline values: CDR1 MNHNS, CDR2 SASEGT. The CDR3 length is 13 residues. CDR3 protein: CASVGQINTEAFF. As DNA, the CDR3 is TGTGCCAGCGTCGGACAGATCAACACTGAAGCTTTCTTT.